These 9 T cell receptor beta chains originate from one sample sequenced in a study of CD8+CD57+ T cells in acquired aplastic anemia. Genomic DNA constituted the template upon which TCR beta VDJ and CDR3 profiling was performed. TCRdb re-derived calls from the reads in MiXCR, one entry per CDR3 protein. Here the sample spans hundreds of thousands of distinct CDR3 sequences, 60% to 80% being singletons. The specimen was sorted CD4+, CD8+, or CD8+CD57+ T cells (not recorded which) from PBMCs. These receptors came from a human donor in good health, serving as a control.

This clonotype was detected many times. The CDR3 here is CASSSSGDTEAFF. CDR3 DNA sequence: TGTGCCAGCAGCTCCTCAGGGGACACTGAAGCTTTCTTT. The chain uses TRBV7-2 and TRBJ1-1, with D possibly TRBD1 on 6 matching bases. Germline-derived CDR1 and CDR2 are SGHTA and FQGNSA. V was clipped by 4 bases and J by 3 bases, with 9 bases between them. The CDR3 extends over 13 amino acids.

This sequence joins TRBV25-1 and TRBJ1-2, with a tentative D call TRBD1 (5 bases). This CDR3 contains 14 residues. The germline V gene has CDR1 MGHDK and CDR2 SYGVNS. V was trimmed by 2 bases and J by 5 bases, leaving 12 bases between them. CDR3 loop: CASSEKGTIYGYTF. The CDR3 DNA follows: TGTGCCAGCAGTGAAAAAGGGACTATTTATGGCTACACCTTC.

This clonotype was recorded at least ten times. The V and J genes are TRBV5-8 and TRBJ2-7; D may be TRBD1 (5 bases). CDR3 size: 14 residues. Germline V lookup: CDR1 SGHTS, CDR2 YDEGEE. V was trimmed by 0 bases and J by 1 base, leaving 8 bases between them. CDR3 DNA sequence: TGTGCCAGCAGCTTGGGGACAATATCCTACGAGCAGTACTTC. Its translation is CASSLGTISYEQYF.

Remarks on this clonotype: The germline gene is not matched at one end of the junction; a read error may be the cause. This sequence joins TRBV2 and TRBJ1-6; tentatively, D is TRBD1 (6 bases). CDR3 length: 15 residues. Germline V gives CDR1 SNHLY, CDR2 FYNNEI. For the CDR3, the DNA is TGTGCCAGCAGCGGACAATGTGGGGACACCCAGCCCCTCGACTTT. Its translation is CASSGQCGDTQPLDF.

There are many counts of this clonotype. The chain couples TRBV7-2 to TRBJ1-5; D is ambiguous. Germline-derived CDR1 and CDR2 are SGHTA and FQGNSA. The CDR3 is made up of 12 amino acids. Trimming cost V 0 bases and J 7 bases, with 4 bases left between them. The CDR3 sequence is CASSLAGQPQHF. The CDR3 coding sequence is TGTGCCAGCAGCTTAGCGGGGCAGCCCCAGCATTTT.

The V gene is TRBV7-2, the J gene TRBJ2-7, with TRBD1 identical over 9 bases. Germline CDR1 is SGHTA and CDR2 is FQGNSA. The V and J ends lost 5 bases and 4 bases, in that order; junction bases with no gene match: 9. The CDR3 contains 15 residues. CDR3 loop: CASSRDRVGLYEQYF. CDR3 nucleotides: TGTGCCAGCAGCCGGGACAGGGTAGGGCTTTACGAGCAGTACTTC.

The count of this clonotype is one. This CDR3 is missing its conserved last phenylalanine or tryptophan, likely due to a read error. The V and J genes are TRBV7-2 and TRBJ1-5; unclear D gene. This CDR3 comprises 12 residues. The germline V gene has CDR1 SGHTA and CDR2 FQGNSA. Trimming stripped 3 bases from V and 4 bases from J, with 4 bases between. CDR3 loop: CASSLPNQPQHY. The DNA of the CDR3 is TGTGCCAGCAGCTTGCCGAATCAGCCCCAGCATTAC.

This clonotype was counted ten times or more. This sequence joins TRBV7-9 and TRBJ1-2; 9 bases are a match to TRBD1. The J segment lost 1 base and the V segment lost 5 bases, leaving 2 bases of the junction unmatched. The CDR3 sequence is 14 residues long. The germline gives CDR1 SEHNR, CDR2 FQNEAQ (reference sequence). The chain's CDR3 is CASSRDRDNYGYTF. CDR3 DNA sequence: TGTGCCAGCAGCCGGGACAGGGATAACTATGGCTACACCTTC.

The chain is built from TRBV29-1 and TRBJ2-5, with 8 nucleotides matching TRBD1. Germline loops: CDR1 SQVTM, CDR2 ANQGSEA. The CDR3 contains 14 residues. After removal of 6 bases from V and 3 bases from J, the junction contained 9 bases not matched to a gene. DNA for the CDR3: TGCAGCGTACCACCAGGGGACAGGAAAGAGACCCAGTACTTC. Translation: CSVPPGDRKETQYF.